The rows below give T cell receptor beta chains drawn from one sample of a study of T cell responses to AZD1222 COVID-19 vaccine. TCRdb's table, derived via immunoSEQ multiplex PCR, lists solely in-frame clones and lacks some. This repertoire shows about 150,000 clones, roughly 90% found once; its top ten account for approximately 1.5%. The source material was peripheral blood, sampled on day 0 of AZD1222 vaccination. These receptors were collected from an adult in good health. Each CDR3 is given with its conserved first and last residue. A D gene is named only where the DNA matches it firmly. Expanded clones are given a class, and other clones once, few, many or no size at all.

D gene	V gene	J gene	clone size	CDR3 protein	CDR3 DNA
TRBD2	TRBV7-2	TRBJ2-7	.	CASSSRSSGRSNEQYF	TGTGCCAGCAGCTCCCGTTCTAGCGGGAGGTCCAACGAGCAGTACTTC
TRBD1	TRBV28	TRBJ1-2	.	CASSPQGGNYGYTF	TGTGCCAGCAGCCCACAGGGGGGCAACTATGGCTACACCTTC
.	TRBV6-1	TRBJ1-6	.	CASSGLLGGASYNSPLHF	TGTGCCAGCAGTGGCCTGCTGGGAGGCGCGTCCTATAATTCACCCCTCCACTTT
TRBD1	TRBV5-6	TRBJ2-5	.	CASSPLDRGFFIGETQYF	TGTGCCAGCAGTCCTTTGGACAGGGGATTTTTTATAGGAGAGACCCAGTACTTC
.	TRBV6-5	TRBJ1-2	.	CASSSDGTYYGYTF	TGTGCCAGCAGTTCGGACGGGACATACTATGGCTACACCTTC
TRBD2	TRBV7-3	TRBJ2-2	.	CASSLKRGSNTGELFF	TGTGCCAGCAGCTTAAAGCGGGGCTCGAACACCGGGGAGCTGTTTTTT
.	TRBV5-4	TRBJ1-1	.	CASSLTRMNTEAFF	TGTGCCAGCAGCTTGACACGGATGAACACTGAAGCTTTCTTT
.	TRBV9	TRBJ2-1	.	CASTPGDSYNEQFF	TGTGCCAGCACCCCGGGGGACTCCTACAATGAGCAGTTCTTC
.	TRBV5-6	TRBJ2-2	.	CASSFLGSAGELFF	TGTGCCAGCAGCTTCCTGGGCTCGGCCGGGGAGCTGTTTTTT
.	TRBV6-5	TRBJ1-1	.	CASRRDLVITEAFF	TGTGCCAGCAGGAGGGACTTAGTGATCACTGAAGCTTTCTTT
.	TRBV29-1	TRBJ2-1	.	CSVGGAFEQFF	TGCAGCGTTGGGGGGGCGTTTGAGCAGTTCTTC
.	TRBV7-2	TRBJ1-1	.	CASSLVRDSNTEAFF	TGTGCCAGCAGCTTAGTGCGGGACTCGAACACTGAAGCTTTCTTT
.	TRBV4-3	TRBJ2-7	.	CASSQRQTYEQYF	TGCGCCAGCAGCCAAAGACAGACCTACGAGCAGTACTTC
TRBD1	TRBV24-1	TRBJ2-2	.	CATSDPRTGGTGELFF	TGTGCCACCAGTGATCCTAGGACAGGGGGCACCGGGGAGCTGTTTTTT
.	TRBV7-2	TRBJ2-3	.	CASSRRRALFTDTQYF	TGTGCCAGCAGCCGTCGCCGGGCCCTTTTCACAGATACGCAGTATTTT
TRBD2	TRBV7-3	TRBJ2-1	.	CASSSGLAGGHEQFF	TGTGCCAGCAGCTCGGGACTAGCGGGAGGGCATGAGCAGTTCTTC
.	TRBV30	TRBJ2-7	.	CASTLEEKGSYEQYF	TGTGCCTCCACTTTAGAGGAAAAAGGATCCTACGAGCAGTACTTC
.	TRBV11-3	TRBJ2-1	.	CASSTREGSYNEQFF	TGTGCCAGCAGCACCCGGGAAGGCTCCTACAATGAGCAGTTCTTC
TRBD2	TRBV6-4	TRBJ2-1	.	CASSLELADYNEQFF	TGTGCCAGCAGTTTAGAACTAGCGGATTACAATGAGCAGTTCTTC
TRBD2	TRBV2	TRBJ2-3	.	CASNGLAAFAGTQYF	TGTGCCAGCAATGGACTAGCGGCCTTTGCCGGTACGCAGTATTTT
TRBD1	TRBV19	TRBJ1-1	.	CASNWGQGANTEAFF	TGTGCCAGTAACTGGGGACAGGGGGCGAACACTGAAGCTTTCTTT
TRBD1	TRBV3-1/TRBV3-2	TRBJ1-6	.	CASSLGQVNSPLHF	TGTGCCAGCAGCCTAGGACAGGTAAATTCACCCCTCCACTTT
.	TRBV15	TRBJ1-2	.	CATSPPYYTEANYGYTF	TGTGCCACCAGCCCGCCCTATTACACAGAAGCTAACTATGGCTACACCTTC
TRBD1	TRBV27	TRBJ2-7	.	CASILGDPDRGTYEQYF	TGTGCCAGCATTTTAGGGGACCCCGACAGGGGAACCTACGAGCAGTACTTC
.	TRBV5-1	TRBJ2-7	few	CASNPTGSYEQYF	TGCGCCAGCAACCCCACAGGCTCCTACGAGCAGTACTTC
TRBD1	TRBV28	TRBJ2-6	.	CASSITGAGANVLTF	TGTGCCAGCAGTATTACAGGGGCAGGGGCCAACGTCCTGACTTTC
.	TRBV14	TRBJ1-2	.	CASSQDLGRSNYGYTF	TGTGCCAGCAGCCAAGATTTAGGACGGAGCAACTATGGCTACACCTTC
.	TRBV7-9	TRBJ1-4	.	CASSLVQTVNEKLFF	TGTGCCAGCAGCTTAGTCCAGACAGTAAATGAAAAACTGTTTTTT
.	TRBV2	TRBJ1-5	.	CASSLGLNQPQHF	TGTGCCAGCAGTCTGGGACTTAATCAGCCCCAGCATTTT
TRBD2	TRBV20-1	TRBJ2-5	.	CSASILAGQETQYF	TGCAGTGCTAGTATCCTAGCGGGGCAAGAGACCCAGTACTTC
.	TRBV5-1	TRBJ2-5	.	CASSPQGGYGNQYF	TGCGCCAGCAGCCCACAGGGCGGTTACGGTAACCAGTACTTC
.	TRBV30	TRBJ1-5	.	CASRQGGDQPQHF	TGTGCCTCTCGGCAGGGTGGGGATCAGCCCCAGCATTTT
.	TRBV10-2	TRBJ2-7	once	CASSETRASYEQYF	TGCGCCAGCAGTGAGACTAGAGCCTCCTACGAGCAGTACTTC
.	TRBV28	TRBJ2-3	.	CASNSRRDTQYF	TGTGCCAGCAACTCACGGAGGGATACGCAGTATTTT
.	TRBV20-1	TRBJ2-5	.	CSAQETQYF	TGCAGTGCCCAAGAGACCCAGTACTTC
TRBD1	TRBV7-9	TRBJ1-4	.	CASSPQNPGQKLFF	TGTGCCAGCAGCCCACAGAATCCGGGACAGAAACTGTTTTTT
.	TRBV10-3	TRBJ1-5	.	CAISESIGAGPRAQHF	TGTGCCATCAGTGAGTCGATAGGGGCCGGACCGAGGGCCCAGCATTTT
TRBD1	TRBV14	TRBJ1-2	.	CASSPGQGRGYTF	TGTGCCAGCAGCCCGGGACAGGGTCGCGGCTACACCTTC
.	TRBV27	TRBJ2-7	.	CASGRGAEQYF	TGTGCCAGCGGGAGAGGCGCCGAGCAGTACTTC
TRBD2	TRBV2	TRBJ2-7	.	CASSIKAGVSYEQYF	TGTGCCAGCAGTATAAAGGCGGGGGTCTCCTACGAGCAGTACTTC
.	TRBV5-4	TRBJ1-2	.	CASSQSQREAGYTF	TGTGCCAGCAGCCAATCACAGAGGGAGGCTGGCTACACCTTC
.	TRBV3-1/TRBV3-2	TRBJ1-1	.	CASSQDHATEAFF	TGTGCCAGCAGCCAAGATCATGCCACTGAAGCTTTCTTT
TRBD1	TRBV24-1	TRBJ2-4	.	CATSDPDRVGIQYF	TGTGCCACCAGTGATCCGGACAGGGTCGGCATTCAGTACTTC
.	TRBV6-6	TRBJ1-5	once	CASSPRFDLSNQPQHF	TGTGCCAGCAGTCCCCGATTTGATCTCAGCAATCAGCCCCAGCATTTT
.	TRBV30	TRBJ1-3	few	CAWSVAGGNTIYF	TGTGCCTGGAGTGTCGCCGGCGGAAACACCATATATTTT
TRBD1	TRBV6-5	TRBJ1-2	.	CASSVGQGTNYGYTF	TGTGCCAGCAGCGTCGGACAGGGGACTAACTATGGCTACACCTTC
.	TRBV7-9	TRBJ2-7	.	CASSLDPTPTYEQYF	TGTGCCAGCAGCTTAGATCCCACGCCAACCTACGAGCAGTACTTC
.	TRBV6-5	TRBJ1-5	.	CASSLSIDQPQHF	TGTGCCAGCAGTTTGAGTATCGATCAGCCCCAGCATTTT
.	TRBV30	TRBJ2-7	.	CAWSDSARDYEQYF	TGTGCCTGGAGTGATTCCGCGCGGGACTACGAGCAGTACTTC
.	TRBV7-6	TRBJ2-7	.	CASSLARTLGSGEQYF	TGTGCCAGCAGCTTAGCGCGGACACTTGGTTCTGGCGAGCAGTACTTC
TRBD2	TRBV6-5	TRBJ2-1	.	CASSYEGLAVYNEQFF	TGTGCCAGCAGTTACGAGGGACTAGCCGTCTACAATGAGCAGTTCTTC
.	TRBV7-8	TRBJ1-4	.	CASSLQRNEKLFF	TGTGCCAGCAGCCTACAGAGAAATGAAAAACTGTTTTTT
.	TRBV7-2	TRBJ1-5	once	CASSLAVITGSNQPQHF	TGTGCCAGCAGCTTAGCAGTAATTACAGGGAGCAATCAGCCCCAGCATTTT
.	TRBV7-2	TRBJ1-5	few	CASSLAGETNQPQHF	TGTGCCAGCAGCTTAGCGGGGGAAACCAATCAGCCCCAGCATTTT
.	TRBV19	TRBJ2-7	.	CASSIRPGEYYEQYF	TGTGCCAGTAGTATTAGGCCGGGGGAGTACTACGAGCAGTACTTC
TRBD1	TRBV9	TRBJ2-3	once	CASLRDSSTDTQYF	TGTGCCAGCCTCCGGGACAGTAGCACAGATACGCAGTATTTT
.	TRBV11-3	TRBJ2-7	.	CASSFEEIYEQYF	TGTGCCAGCAGCTTTGAGGAAATCTACGAGCAGTACTTC
.	TRBV6-5	TRBJ1-2	.	CASRRAGESYGYTF	TGTGCCAGCAGGCGGGCAGGGGAATCTTATGGCTACACCTTC
.	TRBV12-3/TRBV12-4	TRBJ2-2	.	CASSRGTGELFF	TGTGCCAGCAGCCGTGGCACCGGGGAGCTGTTTTTT
.	TRBV2	TRBJ1-6	.	CASSEWSLGNSPLHF	TGTGCCAGCAGTGAGTGGTCACTGGGAAATTCACCCCTCCACTTT